This record concerns one T cell receptor beta chain sequence. Trimming stripped 0 bases from V and 3 bases from J, with 10 bases between. Per germline, CDR1 SGHRS and CDR2 YFSETQ. The CDR3 has 14 amino acids. Some clones are missing from TCRdb's copy, which holds only in-frame ones; the method was immunoSEQ multiplex PCR. The repertoire includes around 200,000 clones, 80% to 90% of them detected once, and 4.9% sits in the top ten. This specimen comes from a study of blood T cell repertoires in COVID-19. About the study: Sites in the United States, Italy and Spain provided acute and convalescent COVID-19 samples. Sample material is recorded as cDNA or gDNA derived from T cells, B-cell-depleted T cells, or PBMCs.

This receptor was taken from an elderly woman with acute or convalescent COVID-19. The material sequenced was peripheral blood. The rearrangement joins TRBV5-1 to TRBJ2-7; D remains ambiguous. CDR3 amino acids: CASSLVQISYEQYF. In DNA form, the CDR3 reads TGCGCCAGCAGCTTGGTACAGATTAGCTACGAGCAGTACTTC.